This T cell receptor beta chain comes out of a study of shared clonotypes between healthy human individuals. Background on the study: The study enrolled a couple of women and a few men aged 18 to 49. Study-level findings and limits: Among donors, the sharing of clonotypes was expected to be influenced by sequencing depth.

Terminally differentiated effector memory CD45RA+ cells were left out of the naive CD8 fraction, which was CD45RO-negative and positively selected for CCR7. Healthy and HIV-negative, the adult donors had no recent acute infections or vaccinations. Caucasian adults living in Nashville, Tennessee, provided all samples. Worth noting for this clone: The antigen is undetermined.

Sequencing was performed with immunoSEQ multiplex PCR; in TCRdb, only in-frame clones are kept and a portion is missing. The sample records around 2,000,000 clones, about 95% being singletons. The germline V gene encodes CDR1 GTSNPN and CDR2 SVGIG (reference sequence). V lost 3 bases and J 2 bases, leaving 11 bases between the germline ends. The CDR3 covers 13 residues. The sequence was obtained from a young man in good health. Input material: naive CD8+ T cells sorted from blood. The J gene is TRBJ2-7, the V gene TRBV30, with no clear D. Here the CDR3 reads CAWSVMGTYEQYF. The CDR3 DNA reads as TGTGCCTGGAGCGTTATGGGAACCTACGAGCAGTACTTC.